The 25 T cell receptor beta chains below come from one sample, sequenced in a study of long-term antiretroviral therapy in people with HIV. Assay version v3.0 of immunoSEQ was used, and it was run at survey level. The data were produced by immunoSEQ multiplex PCR, yet TCRdb's version contains in-frame clones alone and is incomplete. This table has tens of thousands of clones, 78% appearing once. The sample was unsorted PBMCs, taken 3.1 years after starting antiretroviral therapy. The receptors stem from a woman in her 50s with HIV.

Only one count was recorded for this clone. This chain connects TRBV27 to TRBJ1-1, with no clear D. Between the trimmed V and J ends, which lost 3 bases and 5 bases, there was a span of 13 bases. The CDR3 contains 14 residues. Germline CDR1 MNHEY, CDR2 SMNVEV (reference sequence). CDR3 sequence (DNA): TGTGCCAGCAGTTTTGGTCCGGGAAGGACTGAAGCTTTCTTT. Amino acids: CASSFGPGRTEAFF.

The genes are TRBV11-2 and TRBJ2-1, with unresolved D. Germline CDR1 is SGHAT and CDR2 is FQNNGV. The CDR3 covers 12 residues. Trimming left V 4 bases short and J 6 bases short, with 7 bases between. Here the CDR3 reads CASSSAGNEQFF. In nucleotides, the CDR3 is TGTGCCAGCAGCTCTGCCGGCAATGAGCAGTTCTTC.

The chain couples TRBV18 to TRBJ1-2, with D possibly being TRBD1 (5 bases). Trimming pared 7 bases from V and 3 bases from J, leaving 9 bases between. Looked up from germline, CDR1 is KGHSH and CDR2 is LQKENI. The CDR3 totals 12 residues. DNA for the CDR3: TGTGCCAGCTTCGGGGGGGACTATGGCTACACCTTC. Protein product: CASFGGDYGYTF. Full variable domain (rest looked up from reference TRBV18 and TRBJ1-2): NAGVMQNPRHLVRRRGQEARLRCSPMKGHSHVYWYRQLPEEGLKFMVYLQKENIIDESGMPKERFSAEFPKEGPSILRIQQVVRGDSAAYFCASFGGDYGYTFGSGTRLTVV.

In its sample, this clone was seen a few times. J is TRBJ1-6 and V is TRBV11-2; D uncertain. V was trimmed by 1 base and J by 7 bases, leaving 11 bases between them. CDR3 length: 15 amino acids. CDR1 and CDR2 from the germline V gene are SGHAT and FQNNGV. CDR3 sequence: CASSLGRGANSPLHF. The CDR3 region has the DNA TGTGCCAGCAGCTTAGGGCGGGGAGCGAATTCACCCCTCCACTTT.

The V call is TRBV27, the J call TRBJ1-1; 11 bases line up with TRBD1. The germline V gene encodes CDR1 MNHEY and CDR2 SMNVEV (reference sequence). The CDR3 is 16 residues long. Trimming removed 5 bases from V and 4 bases from J; junction bases left unmatched: 9. In DNA form, the CDR3 reads TGTGCCAGCAGTGCCCTTTCCGGGACAGGGGGCACTGAAGCTTTCTTT. Protein product: CASSALSGTGGTEAFF.

J is TRBJ2-5 and V is TRBV18; 7 bases align to TRBD1. Germline trimming cut 4 bases from V and 1 base from J; bases unmatched to any gene: 3. CDR3 length: 14 amino acids. CDR1 KGHSH and CDR2 LQKENI come from the germline V gene. The CDR3 is CASSRNRGQETQYF. CDR3 coding DNA: TGTGCCAGCTCACGAAACAGGGGCCAAGAGACCCAGTACTTC.

Only a few counts were recorded for this clone. The chain has TRBV30 and TRBJ1-5; TRBD1 is a possible D gene (6 bases). This CDR3 has 13 residues. V lost 1 base to trimming and J lost 3 bases, with 7 bases between them. CDR1 and CDR2 (germline): GTSNPN, SVGIG (reference sequence). CDR3 residues: CAWSGGANQPQHF. CDR3 coding DNA: TGTGCCTGGAGTGGGGGGGCCAATCAGCCCCAGCATTTT.

The V gene is TRBV30, the J gene TRBJ2-5; D not certain. The CDR3 sequence is 14 residues long. Trimming shortened V by 4 bases and J by 7 bases, and 19 bases separated the two germline ends. Germline-derived CDR1 and CDR2 are GTSNPN and SVGIG (reference sequence). CDR3 sequence reads: CAWNPVGQGWTQYF. The CDR3 region has the DNA TGTGCCTGGAATCCGGTTGGGCAAGGGTGGACCCAGTACTTC.

This clone was observed a handful of times. The V and J genes are TRBV5-1 and TRBJ1-1; D is ambiguous. Germline loops: CDR1 SGHRS, CDR2 YFSETQ. With 1 base removed from V and 0 bases from J, the gap between germline ends came to 7 bases. The CDR3 consists of 14 residues. In DNA, the CDR3 is TGCGCCAGCAGCTTGTCGATCTTGAACACTGAAGCTTTCTTT. Protein: CASSLSILNTEAFF.

The chain is built from TRBV30 and TRBJ1-6, with TRBD1 identical over 10 bases. The germline V gene has CDR1 GTSNPN and CDR2 SVGIG (reference sequence). V lost 1 base to trimming and J lost 5 bases; unmatched junction nucleotides: 5. CDR3 length equals 16 residues. CDR3 residues: CAWSGLGTGDNSPLHF. The CDR3 DNA sequence: TGTGCCTGGAGTGGACTAGGGACAGGGGATAATTCACCCCTCCACTTT.

This clone appeared once. CDR3 DNA: TGTGCCAGCAGTGCTTCCGACAGGGGAACGCAGTATTTT. Its translation: CASSASDRGTQYF. The rearrangement joins TRBV6-4 to TRBJ2-3; 8 positions match TRBD1. This CDR3 has 13 amino acids. Looked up from germline, CDR1 is MRHNA and CDR2 is SNTAGT. V lost 4 bases and J lost 9; bases outside the gene matches: 6.

As DNA, the CDR3 is TGTGCCAGCAGCTCGACGGGCAGGGGAAATCCAAATTCACCCCTCCACTTT. Encoded protein: CASSSTGRGNPNSPLHF. The V gene is TRBV5-5, the J gene TRBJ1-6; maybe TRBD1 (6 bases). The CDR3 totals 17 residues. Germline-derived CDR1 and CDR2 are SGHKS and YYEKEE (reference sequence). The V gene lost 3 bases and the J gene lost 7 bases, with 20 bases spanning the gap.

The V call is TRBV7-8, the J call TRBJ2-5, with D maybe TRBD1 (6 bases). The CDR3 sequence is 15 residues long. Trimming shortened V by 2 bases and J by 5 bases, and 15 bases separated the two germline ends. CDR1 is SGHVS and CDR2 is FQNEAQ in the germline V gene. CDR3: CASSLSWGLAETQYF. CDR3 sequence (DNA): TGTGCCAGCAGCTTATCATGGGGGCTCGCGGAGACCCAGTACTTC.

The gene calls are TRBV4-2 and TRBJ2-2; TRBD2 matches 11 bases. The CDR3 consists of 16 residues. Trimming took 4 bases from V and 2 from J; bases not matched to a gene: 3. Germline V gene data show CDR1 as LGHNA and CDR2 as YNFKEQ. The CDR3, as DNA: TGTGCCAGCAGCCTTAGCGGGGGGGTAAACACCGGGGAGCTGTTTTTT. This gives the protein CASSLSGGVNTGELFF.

J is TRBJ2-3 and V is TRBV5-6, with D tentatively TRBD1 (6 bases). This CDR3 comprises 15 residues. CDR1 is SGHDT and CDR2 is YYEEEE in the germline V gene. Trimming took 0 bases from V and 0 from J, leaving 8 bases between them. DNA of the CDR3: TGTGCCAGCAGCTTGGTCGACAGGAGCACAGATACGCAGTATTTT. This codes for CASSLVDRSTDTQYF.

The CDR3: CASSPIELTKHTDTQYF. The CDR3 DNA is TGTGCCAGCTCACCGATAGAACTAACAAAACACACAGATACGCAGTATTTT. The chain links TRBV18 to TRBJ2-3; no reliable D call. Germline CDR1 is KGHSH and CDR2 is LQKENI. This CDR3 is 17 amino acids long. V lost 3 bases and J lost 2, with 18 bases in between. Full variable domain (remainder filled in from reference TRBV18 and TRBJ2-3): NAGVMQNPRHLVRRRGQEARLRCSPMKGHSHVYWYRQLPEEGLKFMVYLQKENIIDESGMPKERFSAEFPKEGPSILRIQQVVRGDSAAYFCASSPIELTKHTDTQYFGPGTRLTVL.

V gene TRBV27 combines with J gene TRBJ2-2; D tentatively fits TRBD1 or TRBD2 (5 bases each). CDR1 is MNHEY, CDR2 SMNVEV, per germline (reference sequence). This CDR3 has 12 residues. V lost 8 bases to trimming and J lost 4 bases, with 8 bases between them. CDR3 in amino acids: CASEGSTGELFF. The CDR3 DNA follows: TGTGCCAGCGAGGGGTCCACCGGGGAGCTGTTTTTT.

This clone was seen only a few times. The CDR3 protein is CASSARDRVHTEAFF. CDR3 sequence (DNA): TGTGCCAGCAGTGCCCGGGACAGGGTTCACACTGAAGCTTTCTTT. The chain combines TRBV6-1 with TRBJ1-1; 9 bases line up with TRBD1. V gave up 4 bases and J gave up 3 bases; unmatched junction bases: 6. The CDR3 has 15 residues. Germline V lookup: CDR1 MNHNS, CDR2 SASEGT.

V is TRBV4-1 and J is TRBJ1-1; D gene ambiguous. Germline-derived CDR1 and CDR2 are MGHRA and YSYEKL. Deletions cut 1 base from V and 4 bases from J, with 10 bases between. This CDR3 spans 14 amino acids. The DNA for the CDR3 is TGCGCCAGCAGCCAAGTAACGGAGGTCACTGAAGCTTTCTTT. The encoded protein is CASSQVTEVTEAFF.

The CDR3 loop reads CASSERFNPGETQYF. The CDR3 nucleotides are TGTGCCAGCAGTGAAAGGTTCAACCCAGGGGAGACCCAGTACTTC. The genes are TRBV2 and TRBJ2-5, with D perhaps matching TRBD1 (5 bases). The germline V gene has CDR1 SNHLY and CDR2 FYNNEI. The germline V and J ends were trimmed by 2 bases and 5 bases, with 15 bases remaining between them. This CDR3 region has 15 residues.

This clone was recorded once. V and J are TRBV7-7 and TRBJ1-3; no firm D call. Germline-derived CDR1 and CDR2 are SSHAT and FNYEAQ (reference sequence). Between the trimmed V and J ends, which lost 5 bases and 4 bases, there was a span of 3 bases. This CDR3 is 11 amino acids long. The DNA of the CDR3 is TGTGCCAGCAGCAACGGAAACACCATATATTTT. It encodes CASSNGNTIYF.

The chain is built from TRBV7-8 and TRBJ2-7; TRBD2 agrees at 11 bases. CDR1 SGHVS and CDR2 FQNEAQ come from the germline V gene. Trimming at V came to 5 bases and at J to 0 bases, leaving 3 bases not matched to a gene. The CDR3 spans 15 residues. The CDR3 DNA is TGTGCCAGCAGCCCCCTAGCGGGGGGCTCCTACGAGCAGTACGTC. This codes for CASSPLAGGSYEQYV.

The gene calls are TRBV7-9 and TRBJ2-2; perhaps D is TRBD1 or TRBD2 (5 bases each). CDR3 length: 18 residues. CDR1 is SEHNR and CDR2 is FQNEAQ in the germline V gene (reference sequence). The ends were cut back, 4 bases at V and 5 bases at J, with 23 bases in the middle. The CDR3 reads CASSSILQGTPRTGELFF. DNA for the CDR3: TGTGCCAGCAGCTCAATATTGCAAGGGACCCCTCGAACCGGGGAGCTGTTTTTT.

This chain connects TRBV19 to TRBJ2-1; 8 bases align to TRBD1. Germline CDR1 reads LNHDA; CDR2 reads SQIVND (reference sequence). V lost 5 bases, J lost 0 bases, and 9 bases stayed unmatched. The CDR3 is made up of 17 amino acids. The CDR3 reads CASSPYRGSSSYNEQFF. CDR3 in DNA: TGTGCCAGTAGTCCCTACAGGGGGTCTAGCTCCTACAATGAGCAGTTCTTC.

This sequence joins TRBV5-6 and TRBJ1-5; D unclear. In germline, CDR1 is SGHDT, CDR2 YYEEEE. The germline V and J ends were trimmed by 5 bases and 1 base, with 7 bases remaining between them. The CDR3 is 13 amino acids. This CDR3 is CASSKTSNQPQHF. The CDR3 DNA is TGTGCCAGCAGTAAAACAAGCAATCAGCCCCAGCATTTT.